This TCR beta chain is drawn from a study of T-cell reconstitution after alpha-beta-depleted transplantation in children. The V and J ends lost 3 bases and 3 bases respectively, with 12 bases between them. This CDR3 has 14 residues. Preparation of the TCRbeta library was carried out with unique molecular identifiers. TCRdb used MiXCR to reprocess the PCR reads, holding one entry per CDR3 protein. The table has around 500,000 distinct CDR3 sequences, roughly an eighth seen once. Many counts were recorded for this clonotype. The V gene is TRBV12-3 or TRBV12-4, the J gene TRBJ2-7; D ambiguous. The sample consisted of PBMCs from the stem cell graft donor, taken from the stem cell graft. The receptor was derived from a human donor who donated a stem cell graft to a child with combined immunodeficiency. The CDR3 nucleotides read TGTGCCAGCAGTTTGGCAGCAGTGAACTACGAGCAGTACTTC. This translates into CASSLAAVNYEQYF.